This T cell receptor (beta chain) was sequenced during a study of low-dose radiotherapy and immunotherapy resistance in tumors. Looking at the study overall: Cohort 2's total reached 13 Gy over 26 weeks, at 1 Gy per fraction every two weeks.

The CDR3 consists of 14 residues. V lost 8 bases to trimming and J lost 3 bases; unmatched junction nucleotides: 10. CDR1 MNHNS and CDR2 SASEGT come from the germline V gene. First-strand cDNA used TRAV- and TRBV-specific primers, covering alpha and beta chains. With a constant-region primer and a V-primer adapter, TCRs were subjected to roughly 20 PCR cycles of amplification. Each CDR3 protein gets one entry after TCRdb re-called the reads with MiXCR. The table lists around 80,000 distinct CDR3 sequences, 15% to 20% of them singletons. Noted time point: after trial treatment. As for treatment: LDRT plus nivolumab, ipilimumab, low-dose cyclophosphamide and aspirin (RACIN trial). This clonotype was seen ten or more times.

The chain links TRBV6-1 to TRBJ2-7, with 7 bases that match TRBD1. The origin of this receptor is a male donor with prostate cancer. The sample in question was PBMCs, obtained after low-dose radiotherapy plus immunotherapy. The CDR3: CASLTGPGGYEQYF. CDR3 bases: TGTGCCAGCCTAACCGGCCCAGGGGGCTACGAGCAGTACTTC.